The 27 T cell receptor beta chains given below trace back to one sample, sequenced in a study of blood T cell repertoires in COVID-19. The assay was immunoSEQ multiplex PCR, and TCRdb's table has in-frame clones only and misses some. The sample contains around 270,000 clones, around 90% of which appear only once. The sequenced sample consisted of peripheral blood. Source of these receptors: a man in his sixties who had recovered from COVID-19.

The chain recombines TRBV6-2 or TRBV6-3 with TRBJ1-1; D gene unclear. Trimming removed 2 bases from V and 1 base from J, with 8 bases in between. CDR3 length: 14 residues. Germline CDR1 is MNHEY and CDR2 is SVGEGT. Written as DNA, the CDR3 is TGTGCCAGCAGTTACCTGGGCCCGAACACTGAAGCTTTCTTT. Protein product: CASSYLGPNTEAFF.

This chain links TRBV11-2 with TRBJ2-2; 12 positions match TRBD2. The V gene's germline CDR1 is SGHAT and CDR2 FQNNGV. The CDR3 sequence is 16 residues long. Trimming at V came to 4 bases and at J to 4 bases, leaving 4 bases not matched to a gene. The CDR3 region has the DNA TGTGCCAGCAGCTCCAGACTAGCGGGGGTCACCGGGGAGCTGTTTTTT. It is translated as CASSSRLAGVTGELFF.

This clone was seen only a few times. J is TRBJ1-3 and V is TRBV5-1; no clear D. The germline V gene has CDR1 SGHRS and CDR2 YFSETQ. V was pared by 0 bases and J by 2 bases, with 9 bases between. This CDR3 is 15 amino acids long. CDR3 bases: TGCGCCAGCAGCTTGGCCGCCGGAGCTGGAAACACCATATATTTT. Amino acids: CASSLAAGAGNTIYF.

This rearrangement joins TRBV14 to TRBJ1-1; 9 bases agree with TRBD1. V lost 3 bases, J lost 1 base, and 3 bases stayed unmatched. Germline CDR1 is SGHDN and CDR2 is FVKESK. The CDR3 length is 15 residues. In DNA, the CDR3 is TGTGCCAGCAGCCATTGGACAGGGGAGAACACTGAAGCTTTCTTT. Translation: CASSHWTGENTEAFF.

The rearrangement links TRBV27 to TRBJ2-5, with 9 bases aligning to TRBD1. This CDR3 comprises 14 residues. The trim removed 6 bases at V and 6 bases at J, leaving 8 bases unmatched. CDR1 is MNHEY and CDR2 is SMNVEV in the germline V gene (reference sequence). The CDR3 nucleotides are TGTGCCAGCAGCCCCCGGGGACAGGGTCAGACCCAGTACTTC. Translated: CASSPRGQGQTQYF.

This chain connects TRBV9 to TRBJ2-3, with D uncertain. The CDR3 sequence is 14 residues long. With 2 bases removed from V and 5 bases from J, the gap between germline ends came to 12 bases. Germline V gene sequence: CDR1 SGDLS, CDR2 YYNGEE. CDR3 amino acids: CASSVSRGIDTQYF. CDR3 sequence (DNA): TGTGCCAGCAGCGTCAGTCGAGGAATAGATACGCAGTATTTT.

This chain links TRBV27 with TRBJ1-2; TRBD1 matches at 9 bases. The J segment lost 5 bases and the V segment lost 2 bases, leaving 12 bases of the junction unmatched. Germline loops: CDR1 MNHEY, CDR2 SMNVEV (reference sequence). The CDR3 loop spans 17 amino acids. CDR3 DNA: TGTGCCAGCAGTTTAGGAACAGGGGGCGCGCTCTTGTATGGCTACACCTTC. Translated, it gives CASSLGTGGALLYGYTF.

This chain connects TRBV7-9 to TRBJ1-2; D is possibly TRBD1 (5 bases). The CDR3 length is 13 residues. Trimming stripped 0 bases from V and 6 bases from J, with 8 bases between. Germline V gene data show CDR1 as SEHNR and CDR2 as FQNEAQ (reference sequence). CDR3 DNA: TGTGCCAGCAGCTTAGCGTCAGGGAATGGCTACACCTTC. This gives the protein CASSLASGNGYTF.

The chain uses TRBV7-6 and TRBJ2-7; TRBD1 aligns across 8 bases. Trimming at V came to 1 base and at J to 6 bases, leaving 14 bases not matched to a gene. This CDR3 comprises 17 residues. Germline V CDR1 and CDR2: SGHVS, FNYEAQ. The CDR3 protein is CASSLELRQGTFSEQYF. The CDR3 coding sequence is TGTGCCAGCAGCTTAGAACTCCGACAGGGGACTTTCAGCGAGCAGTACTTC.

V gene TRBV10-1 combines with J gene TRBJ2-1; 8 bases are a match to TRBD1. Germline loops: CDR1 WNHNN, CDR2 SYGVQD (reference sequence). The length of the CDR3 is 17 residues. V lost 2 bases and J lost 0; bases outside the gene matches: 6. The chain's CDR3 is CASSEGDRLSSYNEQFF. CDR3 in DNA: TGCGCCAGCAGTGAGGGGGACAGGCTGAGCTCCTACAATGAGCAGTTCTTC.

CDR3 amino acids: CASSQDVTTFTQYF. CDR3 nucleotides: TGTGCCAGCAGCCAAGATGTGACTACCTTTACCCAGTACTTC. This chain joins TRBV4-2 and TRBJ2-5, with D possibly matching TRBD2 (5 bases). Between the trimmed V and J ends, which lost 0 bases and 8 bases, there was a span of 13 bases. CDR3 length equals 14 residues. Germline loops: CDR1 LGHNA, CDR2 YNFKEQ.

The chain is built from TRBV5-1 and TRBJ1-2; D might be TRBD1 (5 bases). Germline CDR1 reads SGHRS; CDR2 reads YFSETQ. V lost 0 bases and J 1 base, leaving 13 bases between the germline ends. The CDR3 contains 16 residues. CDR3 loop: CASSLGQGVFNYGYTF. The CDR3 nucleotides are TGCGCCAGCAGCTTGGGTCAGGGCGTATTTAACTATGGCTACACCTTC.

This sequence joins TRBV5-8 and TRBJ2-3; D is uncertain. V was cut by 2 bases and J by 4 bases, with 8 bases left in between. CDR3 length: 13 amino acids. Germline V lookup: CDR1 SGHTS, CDR2 YDEGEE. CDR3: CASSLSRPDTQYF. The CDR3 DNA reads as TGTGCCAGCAGCTTATCTAGGCCAGATACGCAGTATTTT.

The V gene is TRBV6-5, the J gene TRBJ1-1, with D maybe TRBD1 (6 bases). The CDR3 is made up of 16 amino acids. Germline CDR1 reads MNHEY; CDR2 reads SVGAGI. V shed 0 bases and J shed 1 base, with 12 bases lying between them. The CDR3 here is CASSYSAGVTNTEAFF. The CDR3 DNA sequence: TGTGCCAGCAGTTACTCTGCAGGGGTTACGAACACTGAAGCTTTCTTT.

The chain recombines TRBV18 with TRBJ2-7; possible D gene TRBD1, 5 bases. This CDR3 spans 15 amino acids. Germline V lookup: CDR1 KGHSH, CDR2 LQKENI. The V end lost 3 bases, the J end lost 3 bases, and 15 bases lay between the germline ends. The CDR3 reads CASSPPPGKLYEQYF. The CDR3 DNA is TGTGCCAGCTCACCGCCACCAGGGAAACTCTACGAGCAGTACTTC. The full variable domain, with the rest looked up from reference TRBV18 and TRBJ2-7, is NAGVMQNPRHLVRRRGQEARLRCSPMKGHSHVYWYRQLPEEGLKFMVYLQKENIIDESGMPKERFSAEFPKEGPSILRIQQVVRGDSAAYFCASSPPPGKLYEQYFGPGTRLTVT.

There are a few counts of this clone. The V and J genes are TRBV12-1 and TRBJ2-7; the table's D call, TRBD1, was not checked against the DNA. TRBV12-1 is a listed pseudogene. CDR3 length: 14 residues. As DNA, the CDR3 is TGTGCCAGCAGCTTGGGGAGACAGGGCTACGAGCAGTACTTC. It codes for CASSLGRQGYEQYF.

The chain combines TRBV7-8 with TRBJ1-1; D gene uncertain. This CDR3 has 12 residues. Between the trimmed V and J ends, which lost 3 bases and 8 bases, there was a span of 10 bases. Germline V gene data show CDR1 as SGHVS and CDR2 as FQNEAQ. Written as DNA, the CDR3 is TGTGCCAGCAGCTTGAGGGCCTCGGAAGCTTTCTTT. It specifies CASSLRASEAFF.

This chain uses TRBV3-1 (or the pseudogene TRBV3-2) with TRBJ1-1, with 7 positions matching TRBD1. V dropped 1 base and J dropped 6; count of bases not matched to a gene: 8. The CDR3 extends over 15 amino acids. Germline V gene sequence: CDR1 LGHDT, CDR2 YNNKEL (reference sequence). In nucleotides, the CDR3 is TGTGCCAGCAGCCAAGGCATCAACAGGGGTCCTGAAGCTTTCTTT. Encoded protein: CASSQGINRGPEAFF.

The chain joins TRBV19 to TRBJ1-2, with D possibly being TRBD1 (5 bases). Germline V gene data show CDR1 as LNHDA and CDR2 as SQIVND (reference sequence). The CDR3 loop spans 16 amino acids. The V end lost 3 bases, the J end lost 0 bases, and 14 bases lay between the germline ends. As DNA, the CDR3 is TGTGCCAGTAGTATGTCGCAGGGATCATCTAACTATGGCTACACCTTC. This codes for CASSMSQGSSNYGYTF.

The CDR3 reads CSVGGTSVLYEQYF. Written as DNA, the CDR3 is TGCAGCGTTGGAGGTACTAGTGTACTCTACGAGCAGTACTTC. The chain is built from TRBV29-1 and TRBJ2-7, with D perhaps matching TRBD2 (5 bases). CDR3 length: 14 residues. Trimming cost V 4 bases and J 3 bases, with 16 bases left between them. Germline CDR1 reads SQVTM; CDR2 reads ANQGSEA.

The chain recombines TRBV10-3 with TRBJ2-5; 7 nucleotides agree with TRBD2. After removal of 4 bases from V and 3 bases from J, the junction contained 8 bases not matched to a gene. Germline CDR1 ENHRY, CDR2 SYGVKD. The CDR3 sequence is 15 residues long. The CDR3 nucleotides read TGTGCCATCAGTGCCGGGGGGACCTTAAAAGAGACCCAGTACTTC. Residues: CAISAGGTLKETQYF.

The V call is TRBV19, the J call TRBJ1-2, with TRBD1 as a possible D gene (5 bases). The CDR3 covers 14 residues. Germline lookup yields CDR1 LNHDA and CDR2 SQIVND (reference sequence). The V end lost 1 base, the J end lost 5 bases, and 11 bases lay between the germline ends. Written as DNA, the CDR3 is TGTGCCAGTAGTATAGGACAGTTTGGATATGGCTACACCTTC. Its protein product is CASSIGQFGYGYTF. The variable domain in full, completed from reference TRBV19 and TRBJ1-2, reads DGGITQSPKYLFRKEGQNVTLSCEQNLNHDAMYWYRQDPGQGLRLIYYSQIVNDFQKGDIAEGYSVSREKKESFPLTVTSAQKNPTAFYLCASSIGQFGYGYTFGSGTRLTVV.

J is TRBJ1-2 and V is TRBV6-5; 7 bases map to TRBD1. CDR3 length equals 12 residues. Germline loops: CDR1 MNHEY, CDR2 SVGAGI. V was clipped by 4 bases and J by 8 bases; unmatched bases: 4. The chain's CDR3 is CASSSTGVGYTF. The CDR3 bases are TGTGCCAGCAGTTCTACAGGGGTAGGCTACACCTTC.

This clone came up once. The V and J genes are TRBV19 and TRBJ1-2; D is perhaps TRBD1 (5 bases). The CDR3 is 12 residues long. The V and J ends lost 7 bases and 4 bases respectively, with 10 bases between them. CDR1 LNHDA and CDR2 SQIVND come from the germline V gene (reference sequence). The CDR3 DNA reads as TGTGCCAGTAAAGACAGAACCTATGGCTACACCTTC. It is translated as CASKDRTYGYTF.

This clone has only a few counts. The V gene is TRBV6-1, the J gene TRBJ2-3, with TRBD2 matching 10 bases. V lost 3 bases to trimming and J lost 3 bases; unmatched junction nucleotides: 3. The CDR3 loop spans 15 amino acids. CDR1 and CDR2 (germline): MNHNS, SASEGT. CDR3: CASSDVAGGTDTQYF. CDR3 in DNA: TGTGCCAGCAGTGACGTAGCGGGGGGTACAGATACGCAGTATTTT.

This chain uses TRBV7-8 with TRBJ1-4; D possibly corresponds to TRBD1 (6 bases). Per the germline V gene, CDR1 is SGHVS and CDR2 is FQNEAQ. Trimming shortened V by 1 base and J by 8 bases, and 11 bases separated the two germline ends. The CDR3 is 14 residues long. CDR3: CASSLGGPGEKLFF. The CDR3 region has the DNA TGTGCCAGCAGCTTAGGGGGGCCAGGGGAAAAACTGTTTTTT.

V is TRBV3-1 (or the pseudogene TRBV3-2) and J is TRBJ1-1, with 11 bases lining up with TRBD1. Germline V gene data show CDR1 as LGHDT and CDR2 as YNNKEL (reference sequence). The CDR3 is 19 residues long. The junction had 12 bases not matched to a gene; V was cut back by 3 bases and J by 0 bases. CDR3 sequence: CASSHLKLGTGGMNTEAFF. CDR3 DNA sequence: TGTGCCAGCAGCCACCTAAAACTCGGGACAGGGGGAATGAACACTGAAGCTTTCTTT.